Sequencing of this T cell receptor beta chain was carried out in a study of identical twins. TCRdb analysed the 5' RACE reads with MiXCR anew, one entry per CDR3 protein. The sample carries approximately 1.8 million distinct CDR3 sequences, around 33% recorded once. The TCR comes from a newborn girl in good health. The sample was cord blood.

The CDR3 loop is CASSPQGATVNTEAFF. The CDR3 region has the DNA TGTGCCAGCTCACCGCAGGGGGCGACTGTAAACACTGAAGCTTTCTTT. This chain links TRBV18 with TRBJ1-1; the match to TRBD1 covers 8 bases. Looked up from germline, CDR1 is KGHSH and CDR2 is LQKENI. The CDR3 is made up of 16 amino acids. J gave up 2 bases and V 3 bases, and 8 bases lay outside the gene matches.